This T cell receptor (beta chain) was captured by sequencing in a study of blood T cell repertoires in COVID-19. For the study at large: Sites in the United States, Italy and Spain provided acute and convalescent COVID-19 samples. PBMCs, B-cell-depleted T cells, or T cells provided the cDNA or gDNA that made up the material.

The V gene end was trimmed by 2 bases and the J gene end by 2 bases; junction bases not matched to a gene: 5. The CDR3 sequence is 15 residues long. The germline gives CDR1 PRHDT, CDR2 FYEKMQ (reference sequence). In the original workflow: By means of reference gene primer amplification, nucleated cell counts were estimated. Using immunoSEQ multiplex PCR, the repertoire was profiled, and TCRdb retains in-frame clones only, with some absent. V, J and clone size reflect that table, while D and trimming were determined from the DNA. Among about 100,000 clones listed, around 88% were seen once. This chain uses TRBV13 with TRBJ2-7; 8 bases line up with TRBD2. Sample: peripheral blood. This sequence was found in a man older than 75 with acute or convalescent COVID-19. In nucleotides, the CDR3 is TGTGCCAGCAGCTTAATGGGACTAGTCCCCTACGAGCAGTACTTC. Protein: CASSLMGLVPYEQYF. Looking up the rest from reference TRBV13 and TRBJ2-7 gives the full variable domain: AAGVIQSPRHLIKEKRETATLKCYPIPRHDTVYWYQQGPGQDPQFLISFYEKMQSDKGSIPDRFSAQQFSDYHSELNMSSLELGDSALYFCASSLMGLVPYEQYFGPGTRLTVT.